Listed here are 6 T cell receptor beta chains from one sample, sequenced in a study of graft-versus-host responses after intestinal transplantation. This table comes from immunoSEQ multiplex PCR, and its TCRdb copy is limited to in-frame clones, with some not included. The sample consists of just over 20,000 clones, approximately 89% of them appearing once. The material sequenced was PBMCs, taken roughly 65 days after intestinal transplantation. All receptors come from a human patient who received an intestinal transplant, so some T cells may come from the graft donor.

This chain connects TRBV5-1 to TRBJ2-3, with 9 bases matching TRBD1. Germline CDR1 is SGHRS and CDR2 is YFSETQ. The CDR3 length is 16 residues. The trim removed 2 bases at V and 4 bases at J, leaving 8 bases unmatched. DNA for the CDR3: TGCGCCAGCAGCTTCGAGGGGACAGGGCTCGCAGATACGCAGTATTTT. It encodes CASSFEGTGLADTQYF. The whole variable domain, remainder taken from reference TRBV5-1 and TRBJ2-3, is KAGVTQTPRYLIKTRGQQVTLSCSPISGHRSVSWYQQTPGQGLQFLFEYFSETQRNKGNFPGRFSGRQFSNSRSEMNVSTLELGDSALYLCASSFEGTGLADTQYFGPGTRLTVL.

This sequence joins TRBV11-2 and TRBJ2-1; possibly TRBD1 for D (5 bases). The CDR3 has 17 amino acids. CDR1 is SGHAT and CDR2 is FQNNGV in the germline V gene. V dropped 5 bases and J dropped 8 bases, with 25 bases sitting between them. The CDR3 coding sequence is TGTGCCAGCAGCCCGACAGTTCCACCAAACCCTTTAGATGAGCAGTTCTTC. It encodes CASSPTVPPNPLDEQFF.

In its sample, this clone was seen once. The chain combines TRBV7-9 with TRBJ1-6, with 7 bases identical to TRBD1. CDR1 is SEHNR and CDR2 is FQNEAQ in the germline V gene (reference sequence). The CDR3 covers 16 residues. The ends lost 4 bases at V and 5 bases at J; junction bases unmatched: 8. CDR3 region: CASSYLGRGHNSPLHF. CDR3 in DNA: TGTGCCAGCAGCTACTTGGGGAGGGGGCATAATTCACCCCTCCACTTT.

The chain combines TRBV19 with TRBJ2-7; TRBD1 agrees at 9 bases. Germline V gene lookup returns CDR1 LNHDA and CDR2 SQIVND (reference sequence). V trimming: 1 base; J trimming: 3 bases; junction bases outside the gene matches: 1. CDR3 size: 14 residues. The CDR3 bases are TGTGCCAGTAGTATAGGGACAGGGGTCTACGAGCAGTACTTC. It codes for CASSIGTGVYEQYF.

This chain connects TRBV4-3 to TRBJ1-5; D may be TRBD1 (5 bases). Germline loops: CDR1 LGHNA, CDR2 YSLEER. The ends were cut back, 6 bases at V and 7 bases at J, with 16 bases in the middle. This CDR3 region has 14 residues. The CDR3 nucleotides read TGCGCCAGCAGTAAATACTCGGGGGGACAGCCCCAGCATTTT. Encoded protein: CASSKYSGGQPQHF.

CDR3 in DNA: TGTGCCAGCAGCTCCCCGGGACAGGGACCCTATGGCTACACCTTC. This codes for CASSSPGQGPYGYTF. The J gene is TRBJ1-2, the V gene TRBV6-5; 9 bases are a match to TRBD1. The V gene end was trimmed by 6 bases and the J gene end by 4 bases; junction bases not matched to a gene: 9. The germline CDR1 and CDR2 sequences are MNHEY and SVGAGI. CDR3 length: 15 amino acids.